The 21 T cell receptor beta chains in this list originate from one sample, sequenced in a study of T cell responses to AZD1222 COVID-19 vaccine. Here immunoSEQ multiplex PCR was the method, and the copy in TCRdb shows in-frame clones only, minus some. The sample lists about 87,000 clones, about 90% occurring once. Specimen: peripheral blood, collected on day 0 of AZD1222 vaccination. The receptors here all came from an adult in good health.

This sequence joins TRBV19 and TRBJ1-5; 7 bases line up with TRBD1. Looked up from germline, CDR1 is LNHDA and CDR2 is SQIVND (reference sequence). V lost 6 bases, J lost 7 bases, and 15 bases stayed unmatched. The CDR3 is 16 residues long. Here the CDR3 DNA reads TGTGCCAGTAGCCCAAGCCGGGGCAGGGGGGGGCAGCCCCAGCATTTT. Translated, it gives CASSPSRGRGGQPQHF.

The chain employs TRBV2 and TRBJ1-5; 8 bases match TRBD1. The CDR3 spans 13 residues. Unmatched junction bases numbered 6, after V lost 7 bases and J lost 7 bases. Germline V CDR1 and CDR2: SNHLY, FYNNEI. CDR3 in amino acids: CASTQGAGQPQHF. In DNA, the CDR3 is TGTGCCAGCACCCAGGGGGCTGGGCAGCCCCAGCATTTT.

This rearrangement joins TRBV10-3 to TRBJ1-2; D gene uncertain. The length of the CDR3 is 13 residues. CDR1 and CDR2 (germline): ENHRY, SYGVKD. The V end was cut by 11 bases, the J end by 4 bases, with 17 bases between. In nucleotides, the CDR3 is TGTGCCGCCCAAGAGCCAGGTCCCTATGGCTACACCTTC. It codes for CAAQEPGPYGYTF.

This rearrangement joins TRBV7-9 to TRBJ2-7; D is ambiguous. The length of the CDR3 is 14 residues. Deletions cut 5 bases from V and 0 bases from J, with 11 bases between. Germline V lookup: CDR1 SEHNR, CDR2 FQNEAQ (reference sequence). The CDR3: CASSLLEDSYEQYF. The CDR3, as DNA: TGTGCCAGCAGCCTCCTCGAGGACTCCTACGAGCAGTACTTC.

The chain combines TRBV2 with TRBJ1-5; weak D call: TRBD1 (5 bases). Germline V CDR1 and CDR2: SNHLY, FYNNEI. V gave up 4 bases and J gave up 3 bases, with 10 bases separating them. This CDR3 has 14 residues. The CDR3 DNA sequence: TGTGCCAGCAGTGCCGGGACCCCCAATCAGCCCCAGCATTTT. The encoded protein is CASSAGTPNQPQHF.

In the case of this clone: An end of the junction does not agree with germline; a read error may underlie this. This rearrangement joins TRBV5-6 to TRBJ2-7; D remains unclear. This CDR3 comprises 12 residues. CDR1 and CDR2 (germline): SGHDT, YYEEEE. In DNA, the CDR3 is TGTACCAGCAGCCCGGTTGGGGACGAGCAGTACTTC. Translated: CTSSPVGDEQYF.

V usage is TRBV7-9 and J usage is TRBJ1-1; D gene unclear. The CDR3 runs 15 residues. From germline, CDR1 is SEHNR and CDR2 FQNEAQ (reference sequence). V dropped 0 bases and J dropped 1 base, with 9 bases sitting between them. The CDR3 nucleotides read TGTGCCAGCAGCTTAGCCATGAGAAAGAACACTGAAGCTTTCTTT. This encodes CASSLAMRKNTEAFF.

The V call is TRBV6-5, the J call TRBJ1-5; TRBD1 matches at 9 bases. CDR3 size: 15 residues. Trimming cost V 7 bases and J 0 bases; bases outside gene matches: 4. In germline, CDR1 is MNHEY, CDR2 SVGAGI. In DNA, the CDR3 is TGTGCCAGCATTTGGACAGGGGATAGCAATCAGCCCCAGCATTTT. This codes for CASIWTGDSNQPQHF.

The chain carries TRBV12-3 or TRBV12-4 and TRBJ1-2; D is uncertain. This CDR3 spans 13 amino acids. Deletions cut 6 bases from V and 2 bases from J, with 10 bases between. Written as DNA, the CDR3 is TGTGCCAGCAGATTGACACCCAACTATGGCTACACCTTC. Amino acids: CASRLTPNYGYTF.

The table lists this clone with a count of one. The chain is built from TRBV4-3 and TRBJ1-1; D is perhaps TRBD1 (5 bases). The V and J ends lost 4 bases and 1 base respectively, with 10 bases between them. Germline loops: CDR1 LGHNA, CDR2 YSLEER. This CDR3 has 14 amino acids. In nucleotides, the CDR3 is TGCGCCAGCAGCCGGCGAACAGGGAACACTGAAGCTTTCTTT. This codes for CASSRRTGNTEAFF.

This chain connects TRBV19 to TRBJ1-2; D is ambiguous. Germline V gene lookup returns CDR1 LNHDA and CDR2 SQIVND (reference sequence). The ends were cut back, 3 bases at V and 2 bases at J, with 19 bases in the middle. There are 17 residues in the CDR3. CDR3 amino acids: CASSMELGRARNYGYTF. CDR3 bases: TGTGCCAGTAGTATGGAGTTAGGTAGGGCCCGCAACTATGGCTACACCTTC.

CDR3 coding DNA: TGTGCCAGCAGCCGTTGGGACTGGGTGAACACTGAAGCTTTCTTT. It translates to CASSRWDWVNTEAFF. The chain is built from TRBV3-1 (or the pseudogene TRBV3-2) and TRBJ1-1, with D perhaps TRBD1 (5 bases). CDR1 is LGHDT and CDR2 is YNNKEL in the germline V gene (reference sequence). Trimming left V 4 bases short and J 0 bases short, with 12 bases between. The CDR3 loop spans 15 amino acids.

This clone was counted a few times. This chain joins TRBV27 and TRBJ1-5, with D uncertain. The V gene's germline CDR1 is MNHEY and CDR2 SMNVEV (reference sequence). V was clipped by 7 bases and J by 1 base, with 14 bases between them. The CDR3 consists of 15 residues. CDR3 bases: TGTGCCAGCACGATATTCGGAGGGAGCAATCAGCCCCAGCATTTT. It codes for CASTIFGGSNQPQHF.

The CDR3 DNA follows: TGTGCCAGCAGCGCTCCGGGACAGGGGACGGGCTCCTATAATTCACCCCTCCACTTT. Encoded protein: CASSAPGQGTGSYNSPLHF. The V call is TRBV11-3, the J call TRBJ1-6; 10 bases fit TRBD1. This CDR3 has 19 amino acids. V lost 5 bases, J lost 0 bases, and 10 bases stayed unmatched. The germline V gene encodes CDR1 SGHNT and CDR2 YENEEA.

V and J are TRBV6-1 and TRBJ2-3, with D maybe TRBD2 (5 bases). V was pared by 4 bases and J by 1 base, with 21 bases between. CDR1 MNHNS and CDR2 SASEGT come from the germline V gene. The CDR3 loop spans 18 amino acids. The CDR3 bases are TGTGCCAGCAGTGCCGCCCCCAGGAGGACGCGGGGCACAGATACGCAGTATTTT. The encoded protein is CASSAAPRRTRGTDTQYF.

The chain is built from TRBV4-2 and TRBJ1-1; TRBD1 might be the D (6 bases). CDR3 length equals 16 residues. V gave up 6 bases and J gave up 5 bases, with 22 bases separating them. The germline V gene encodes CDR1 LGHNA and CDR2 YNFKEQ. Here the CDR3 reads CASSEGGARVRTEAFF. The CDR3 DNA follows: TGTGCCAGCAGTGAGGGGGGAGCCAGGGTTCGTACTGAAGCTTTCTTT.

This chain connects TRBV19 to TRBJ2-3; possibly TRBD2 for D (5 bases). Trimming took off 3 bases at V and 1 base at J, with 5 bases between the two ends. CDR3 length equals 13 residues. Germline lookup yields CDR1 LNHDA and CDR2 SQIVND (reference sequence). CDR3 region: CASSIGGTDTQYF. The CDR3 DNA sequence: TGTGCCAGTAGTATCGGGGGCACAGATACGCAGTATTTT.

The genes are TRBV7-9 and TRBJ1-6; a possible D gene is TRBD1 (6 bases). The CDR3 is 14 amino acids. Between the trimmed V and J ends, which lost 5 bases and 3 bases, there was a span of 8 bases. Germline V CDR1 and CDR2: SEHNR, FQNEAQ (reference sequence). The CDR3 loop reads CASSQQGYNSPLHF. The DNA of the CDR3 is TGTGCCAGCAGCCAACAGGGCTATAATTCACCCCTCCACTTT.

The chain employs TRBV11-1 and TRBJ1-1; D gene uncertain. The CDR3 length is 13 residues. From germline, CDR1 is SGHAT and CDR2 FQDESV (reference sequence). The V end was cut by 0 bases, the J end by 0 bases, with 2 bases between. The CDR3 sequence: CASSLAMNTEAFF. The CDR3 DNA is TGTGCCAGCAGCTTAGCAATGAACACTGAAGCTTTCTTT.

This sequence joins TRBV7-2 and TRBJ2-7; 9 nucleotides agree with TRBD1. The CDR3 totals 15 residues. In germline, CDR1 is SGHTA, CDR2 FQGNSA. V lost 4 bases to trimming and J lost 7 bases; unmatched junction nucleotides: 11. DNA for the CDR3: TGTGCCAGCAGCTCCCAAATGGACAGGGGACTGGAGCAGTACTTC. This gives the protein CASSSQMDRGLEQYF. The full variable domain, its missing parts supplied by reference TRBV7-2 and TRBJ2-7, is GAGVSQSPSNKVTEKGKDVELRCDPISGHTALYWYRQSLGQGLEFLIYFQGNSAPDKSGLPSDRFSAERTGGSVSTLTIQRTQQEDSAVYLCASSSQMDRGLEQYFGPGTRLTVT.

The chain recombines TRBV7-2 with TRBJ1-5; D is unclear. V lost 4 bases and J lost 0, with 4 bases in between. Looked up from germline, CDR1 is SGHTA and CDR2 is FQGNSA. This CDR3 region has 13 residues. Written as DNA, the CDR3 is TGTGCCAGCAGCTCCTATAGCAATCAGCCCCAGCATTTT. The encoded protein is CASSSYSNQPQHF.